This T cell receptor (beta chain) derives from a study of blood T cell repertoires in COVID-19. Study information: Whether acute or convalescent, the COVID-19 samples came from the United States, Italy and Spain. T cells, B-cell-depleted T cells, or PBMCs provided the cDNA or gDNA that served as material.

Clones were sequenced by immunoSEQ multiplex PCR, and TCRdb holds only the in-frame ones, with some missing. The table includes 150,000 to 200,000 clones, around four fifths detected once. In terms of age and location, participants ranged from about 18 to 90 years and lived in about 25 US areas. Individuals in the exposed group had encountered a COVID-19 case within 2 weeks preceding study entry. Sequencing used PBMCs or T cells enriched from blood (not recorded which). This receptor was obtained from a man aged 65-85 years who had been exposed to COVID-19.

The CDR3 region has the DNA TGTGCCAGTAGTCCGGGGACAGGGAGCAATCAGCCCCAGCATTTT. It encodes CASSPGTGSNQPQHF. This chain connects TRBV19 to TRBJ1-5; 9 positions match TRBD1. CDR3 length: 15 amino acids. CDR1 is LNHDA, CDR2 SQIVND, per germline (reference sequence). The V and J ends lost 5 bases and 1 base, in that order; junction bases with no gene match: 3.